A single sample gave rise to the 18 T cell receptor beta chains below, sequenced in a study of cytomegalovirus exposure and HLA in healthy donors. PCR involved 60 Vbeta and 13 Jbeta primers. The data were produced by immunoSEQ multiplex PCR, yet TCRdb's version contains in-frame clones alone and is incomplete. This sample has under 200,000 clones, with 71% found just once. Sequenced material: PBMCs. The receptor set was obtained from a girl aged 5 to 17 in good health and CMV-seronegative.

This clone turned up a few times. The J gene is TRBJ2-7, the V gene TRBV28; 10 nucleotides match TRBD1. This CDR3 has 15 residues. CDR1 and CDR2 from the germline V gene are MDHEN and SYDVKM. J lost 5 bases, V lost 3 bases, and 7 bases had no gene match. The CDR3 region is CASSFPDRGKNEQYF. The DNA for the CDR3 is TGTGCCAGCAGTTTCCCGGACAGGGGGAAGAACGAGCAGTACTTC. The full variable domain, its missing parts supplied by reference TRBV28 and TRBJ2-7, is DVKVTQSSRYLVKRTGEKVFLECVQDMDHENMFWYRQDPGLGLRLIYFSYDVKMKEKGDIPEGYSVSREKKERFSLILESASTNQTSMYLCASSFPDRGKNEQYFGPGTRLTVT.

CDR3 sequence: CASSGATEAFF. In nucleotides, the CDR3 is TGTGCCAGCAGCGGGGCCACTGAAGCTTTCTTT. The chain uses TRBV14 and TRBJ1-1; tentative D call: TRBD1 (5 bases). V was cut by 5 bases and J by 4 bases, with 5 bases left in between. Germline V lookup: CDR1 SGHDN, CDR2 FVKESK. The CDR3 consists of 11 residues.

The CDR3 DNA follows: TGTGCCTGTGGAAAGGGGAACTATGGCTACACCTTC. This sequence encodes CACGKGNYGYTF. This rearrangement joins TRBV30 to TRBJ1-2; D possibly corresponds to TRBD1 (5 bases). Per germline, CDR1 GTSNPN and CDR2 SVGIG (reference sequence). The CDR3 runs to 12 residues. With 6 bases removed from V and 2 bases from J, the gap between germline ends came to 10 bases.

The genes are TRBV9 and TRBJ2-1; 12 positions match TRBD2. Germline values: CDR1 SGDLS, CDR2 YYNGEE. The junction had 2 bases not matched to a gene; V was cut back by 2 bases and J by 8 bases. The CDR3 totals 14 residues. The chain's CDR3 is CASSVRTSGDEQFF. The CDR3 DNA follows: TGTGCCAGCAGCGTTCGGACTAGCGGGGATGAGCAGTTCTTC.

In its sample, this clone was seen a few times. The chain combines TRBV7-2 with TRBJ2-2; possible D gene TRBD2, 5 bases. Germline loops: CDR1 SGHTA, CDR2 FQGNSA. The V gene lost 3 bases and the J gene lost 2 bases, with 7 bases spanning the gap. The CDR3 has 14 amino acids. CDR3: CASSFWTNTGELFF. In DNA, the CDR3 is TGTGCCAGCAGCTTTTGGACTAACACCGGGGAGCTGTTTTTT.

There are a few counts of this clone. The rearrangement joins TRBV6-1 to TRBJ1-3, with D tentatively TRBD1 (5 bases). CDR3 length: 15 amino acids. V shed 6 bases and J shed 0 bases, with 12 bases lying between them. Germline loops: CDR1 MNHNS, CDR2 SASEGT. CDR3 bases: TGTGCCAGCAGCGCGGGGGGATTCTCTGGAAACACCATATATTTT. Its translation is CASSAGGFSGNTIYF.

The chain combines TRBV7-3 with TRBJ2-1, with TRBD1 identical over 8 bases. The CDR3 spans 15 residues. V dropped 2 bases and J dropped 8; count of bases not matched to a gene: 8. The germline V gene encodes CDR1 SGHTA and CDR2 FQGTGA. Written as DNA, the CDR3 is TGTGCCAGCAGCTTACAGGGGGCTGGGGAAGATGAGCAGTTCTTC. Translating gives CASSLQGAGEDEQFF.

The gene calls are TRBV28 and TRBJ2-1; no reliable D call. V lost 10 bases and J lost 2, with 6 bases in between. This CDR3 spans 11 amino acids. The germline CDR1 and CDR2 sequences are MDHEN and SYDVKM. CDR3 in DNA: TGTGCCACCGACACCTACAATGAGCAGTTCTTC. Translating it yields CATDTYNEQFF.

The chain joins TRBV7-9 to TRBJ1-1, with 8 bases that match TRBD1. Trimming cost V 5 bases and J 1 base; bases outside gene matches: 3. This CDR3 comprises 14 residues. Germline CDR1 SEHNR, CDR2 FQNEAQ (reference sequence). The DNA of the CDR3 is TGTGCCAGCAGCGATACAGGGGGGAACACTGAAGCTTTCTTT. Protein product: CASSDTGGNTEAFF.

This rearrangement joins TRBV6-6 to TRBJ1-5; D remains unclear. Germline V CDR1 and CDR2: MNHNY, SVGAGI (reference sequence). This CDR3 is built from 15 residues. Trimming removed 7 bases at V and 2 bases at J, with 15 bases between. The CDR3 protein is CASTLVEGGNQPQHF. Here the CDR3 DNA reads TGTGCCAGCACCCTGGTGGAGGGTGGCAATCAGCCCCAGCATTTT.

The gene calls are TRBV7-9 and TRBJ2-2; 9 positions agree with TRBD2. The junction had 1 base not matched to a gene; V was cut back by 8 bases and J by 0 bases. The V gene's germline CDR1 is SEHNR and CDR2 FQNEAQ (reference sequence). The CDR3 covers 14 residues. The CDR3 nucleotides are TGTGCCAGCGCGGGAGGGGCGAACACCGGGGAGCTGTTTTTT. It specifies CASAGGANTGELFF. Filled out from reference TRBV7-9 and TRBJ2-2, the complete variable domain reads DTGVSQNPRHKITKRGQNVTFRCDPISEHNRLYWYRQTLGQGPEFLTYFQNEAQLEKSRLLSDRFSAERPKGSFSTLEIQRTEQGDSAMYLCASAGGANTGELFFGEGSRLTVL.

This sequence joins TRBV25-1 and TRBJ1-1; D is unresolved. This CDR3 is built from 15 residues. V dropped 4 bases and J dropped 6 bases, with 18 bases sitting between them. Germline V CDR1 and CDR2: MGHDK, SYGVNS. The CDR3 region has the DNA TGTGCCAGCAGTGGAAGTCCAAAGGGAGGCGCTGAAGCTTTCTTT. Translated: CASSGSPKGGAEAFF.

The rearrangement uses TRBV15 and TRBJ1-5; 7 nucleotides agree with TRBD1. This CDR3 has 15 residues. V gave up 5 bases and J gave up 0 bases; unmatched junction bases: 4. Germline CDR1 is LNHNV and CDR2 is YYDKDF (reference sequence). CDR3 in DNA: TGTGCCACCAGCGGGACAGCTTCTAGCAATCAGCCCCAGCATTTT. This translates into CATSGTASSNQPQHF.

This clone was recorded a few times. The J gene is TRBJ1-6, the V gene TRBV5-6; weak D call: TRBD1 (5 bases). From germline, CDR1 is SGHDT and CDR2 YYEEEE. The CDR3 consists of 15 residues. The V gene lost 4 bases and the J gene lost 7 bases, with 15 bases spanning the gap. The CDR3 DNA follows: TGTGCCAGCAGCCCGGGGGTTGCAGAGAATTCACCCCTCCACTTT. It translates to CASSPGVAENSPLHF. The whole variable domain, remainder taken from reference TRBV5-6 and TRBJ1-6, is DAGVTQSPTHLIKTRGQQVTLRCSPKSGHDTVSWYQQALGQGPQFIFQYYEEEERQRGNFPDRFSGHQFPNYSSELNVNALLLGDSALYLCASSPGVAENSPLHFGNGTRLTVT.

The chain is built from TRBV6-5 and TRBJ2-2, with D maybe TRBD1 (6 bases). V was cut by 6 bases and J by 7 bases, with 15 bases left in between. The CDR3 sequence is 14 residues long. The V gene's germline CDR1 is MNHEY and CDR2 SVGAGI. The CDR3 DNA is TGTGCCAGCAGCTTCGGGACATTCTACGGGGAGCTGTTTTTT. Its protein is CASSFGTFYGELFF.

The chain employs TRBV7-3 and TRBJ2-3, with 7 bases fitting TRBD2. Losses at the gene ends were 1 base for V and 1 base for J; bases not matched to a gene: 2. Germline CDR1 is SGHTA and CDR2 is FQGTGA. This CDR3 comprises 15 residues. In DNA form, the CDR3 reads TGTGCCAGCAGCTTAAAGGCGGGGGGCACAGATACGCAGTATTTT. This gives the protein CASSLKAGGTDTQYF.

The chain carries TRBV5-1 and TRBJ2-5; no definite D call. CDR3 length: 14 amino acids. Germline loops: CDR1 SGHRS, CDR2 YFSETQ. Trimming stripped 2 bases from V and 2 bases from J, with 10 bases between. The DNA of the CDR3 is TGCGCCAGCAGCTTAATTAACGGGCAAGAGACCCAGTACTTC. As protein: CASSLINGQETQYF.

This sequence joins TRBV2 and TRBJ2-1; TRBD2 matches at 7 bases. The V gene's germline CDR1 is SNHLY and CDR2 FYNNEI. After removal of 3 bases from V and 8 bases from J, the junction contained 13 bases not matched to a gene. The CDR3 runs 16 residues. CDR3 protein: CASSEGRLAALDEQFF. In DNA, the CDR3 is TGTGCCAGCAGTGAGGGGAGGCTAGCGGCGCTGGATGAGCAGTTCTTC.